This T cell receptor (beta chain) is from a study of blood T cell repertoires in COVID-19. The V end lost 1 base, the J end lost 0 bases, and 7 bases lay between the germline ends. The germline gives CDR1 SGHVS, CDR2 FNYEAQ. The length of the CDR3 is 15 residues. The authors' processing: Reference gene primer amplification gave nucleated cell count estimates. Some clones are missing from TCRdb's copy, which holds only in-frame ones; the method was immunoSEQ multiplex PCR. Clonal size and the V and J genes are those of that table, whereas D and trimming came from the DNA. The data hold around 100,000 clones, with more than 85% observed a single time.

Sample: peripheral blood. V usage is TRBV7-6 and J usage is TRBJ2-1, with D possibly matching TRBD2 (6 bases). This clonotype was obtained from a human donor in a cohort sampled during active COVID-19. In DNA, the CDR3 is TGTGCCAGCAGCTTAGACGGGGGCTCCTACAATGAGCAGTTCTTC. Translation gives CASSLDGGSYNEQFF. Full variable domain (rest looked up from reference TRBV7-6 and TRBJ2-1): GAGVSQSPRYKVTKRGQDVALRCDPISGHVSLYWYRQALGQGPEFLTYFNYEAQQDKSGLPNDRFSAERPEGSISTLTIQRTEQRDSAMYRCASSLDGGSYNEQFFGPGTRLTVL.